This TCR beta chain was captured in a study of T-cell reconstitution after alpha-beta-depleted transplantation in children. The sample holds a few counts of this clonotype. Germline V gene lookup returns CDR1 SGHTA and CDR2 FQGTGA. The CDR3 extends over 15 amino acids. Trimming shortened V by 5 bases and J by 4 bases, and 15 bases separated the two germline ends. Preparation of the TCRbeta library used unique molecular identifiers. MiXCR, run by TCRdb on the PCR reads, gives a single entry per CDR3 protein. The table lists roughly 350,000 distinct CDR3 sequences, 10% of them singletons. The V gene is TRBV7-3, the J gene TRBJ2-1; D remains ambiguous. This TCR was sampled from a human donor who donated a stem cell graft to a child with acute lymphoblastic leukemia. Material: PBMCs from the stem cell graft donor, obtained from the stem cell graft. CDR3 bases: TGTGCCAGCAGCCCCGGTAGATCCGTTTACAATGAGCAGTTCTTC. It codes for CASSPGRSVYNEQFF.